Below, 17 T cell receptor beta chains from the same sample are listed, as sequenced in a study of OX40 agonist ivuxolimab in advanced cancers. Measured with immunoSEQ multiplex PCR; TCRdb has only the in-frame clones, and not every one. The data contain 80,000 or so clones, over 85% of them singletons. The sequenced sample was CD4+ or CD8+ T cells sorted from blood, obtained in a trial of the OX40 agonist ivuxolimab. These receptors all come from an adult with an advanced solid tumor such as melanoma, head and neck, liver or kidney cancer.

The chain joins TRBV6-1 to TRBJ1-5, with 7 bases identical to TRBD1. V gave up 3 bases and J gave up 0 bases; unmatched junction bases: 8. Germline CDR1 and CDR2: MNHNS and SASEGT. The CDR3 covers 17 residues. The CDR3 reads CASSEGAGGYSNQPQHF. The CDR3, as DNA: TGTGCCAGCAGTGAGGGTGCAGGGGGTTATAGCAATCAGCCCCAGCATTTT.

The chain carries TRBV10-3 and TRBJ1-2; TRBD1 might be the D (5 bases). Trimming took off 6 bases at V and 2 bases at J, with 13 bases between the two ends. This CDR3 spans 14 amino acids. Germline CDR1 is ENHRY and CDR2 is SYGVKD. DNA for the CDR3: TGTGCCATCAGGACCGGGACGGTGAACTATGGCTACACCTTC. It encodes CAIRTGTVNYGYTF.

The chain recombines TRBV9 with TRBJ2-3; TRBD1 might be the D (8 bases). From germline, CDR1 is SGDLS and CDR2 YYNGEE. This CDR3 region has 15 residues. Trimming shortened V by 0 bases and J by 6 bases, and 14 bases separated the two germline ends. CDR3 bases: TGTGCCAGCAGCGTAGCTGGACAGGGAGGGGATACGCAGTATTTT. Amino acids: CASSVAGQGGDTQYF.

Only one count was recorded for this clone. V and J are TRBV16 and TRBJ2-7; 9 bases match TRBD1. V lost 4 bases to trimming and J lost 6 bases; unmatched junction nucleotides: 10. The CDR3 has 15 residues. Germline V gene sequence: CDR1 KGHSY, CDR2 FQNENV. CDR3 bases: TGTGCCAGCAGCCCCCGTTGGGACAGGGAAATCGAGCAGTACTTC. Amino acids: CASSPRWDREIEQYF.

The CDR3: CASSYDRGAFF. The CDR3 DNA follows: TGTGCCAGCAGTTACGACAGGGGAGCTTTCTTT. The chain combines TRBV6-5 with TRBJ1-1; TRBD1 matches 8 bases. J gave up 10 bases and V 2 bases, and 0 bases lay outside the gene matches. The V gene's germline CDR1 is MNHEY and CDR2 SVGAGI. CDR3 length: 11 amino acids.

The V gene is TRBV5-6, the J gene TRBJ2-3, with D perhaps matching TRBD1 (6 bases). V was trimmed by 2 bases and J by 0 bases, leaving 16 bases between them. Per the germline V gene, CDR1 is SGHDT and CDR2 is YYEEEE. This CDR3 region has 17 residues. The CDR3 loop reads CASSFFGQSTSTDTQYF. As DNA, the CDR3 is TGTGCCAGCAGCTTCTTCGGACAGTCTACTAGCACAGATACGCAGTATTTT.

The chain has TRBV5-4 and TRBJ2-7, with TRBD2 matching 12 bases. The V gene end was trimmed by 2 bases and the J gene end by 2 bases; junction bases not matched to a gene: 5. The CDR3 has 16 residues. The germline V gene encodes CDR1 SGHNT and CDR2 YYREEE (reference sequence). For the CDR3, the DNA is TGTGCCAGCAGCTTTTTGACTAGCGGGAGAACCTACGAGCAGTACTTC. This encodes CASSFLTSGRTYEQYF.

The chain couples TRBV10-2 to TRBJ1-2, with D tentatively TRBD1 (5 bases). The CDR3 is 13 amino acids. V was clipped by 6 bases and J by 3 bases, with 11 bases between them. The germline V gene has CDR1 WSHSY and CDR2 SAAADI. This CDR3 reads CASRGGTDYGYTF. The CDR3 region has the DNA TGCGCCAGCAGGGGAGGGACTGACTATGGCTACACCTTC.

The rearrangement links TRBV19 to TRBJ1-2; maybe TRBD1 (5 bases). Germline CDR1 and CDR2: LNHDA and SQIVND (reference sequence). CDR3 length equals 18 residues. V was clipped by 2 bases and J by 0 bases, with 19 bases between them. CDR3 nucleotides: TGTGCCAGTAGTATAACGACAGCTGGAAGATCAGCTAACTATGGCTACACCTTC. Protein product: CASSITTAGRSANYGYTF. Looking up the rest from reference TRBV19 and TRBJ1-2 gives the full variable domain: DGGITQSPKYLFRKEGQNVTLSCEQNLNHDAMYWYRQDPGQGLRLIYYSQIVNDFQKGDIAEGYSVSREKKESFPLTVTSAQKNPTAFYLCASSITTAGRSANYGYTFGSGTRLTVV.

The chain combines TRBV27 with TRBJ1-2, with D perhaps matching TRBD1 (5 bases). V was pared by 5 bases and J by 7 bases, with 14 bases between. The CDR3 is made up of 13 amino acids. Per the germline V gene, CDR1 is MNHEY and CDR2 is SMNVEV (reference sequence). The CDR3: CASSPRFGTGYTF. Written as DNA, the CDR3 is TGTGCCAGCAGTCCTCGTTTCGGGACTGGCTACACCTTC.

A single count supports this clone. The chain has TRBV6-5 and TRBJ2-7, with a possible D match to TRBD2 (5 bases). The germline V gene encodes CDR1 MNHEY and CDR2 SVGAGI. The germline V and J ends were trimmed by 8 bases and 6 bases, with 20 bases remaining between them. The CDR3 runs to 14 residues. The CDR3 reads CASLPAGRGSEQYF. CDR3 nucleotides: TGTGCCAGCCTCCCGGCTGGCCGGGGAAGCGAGCAGTACTTC.

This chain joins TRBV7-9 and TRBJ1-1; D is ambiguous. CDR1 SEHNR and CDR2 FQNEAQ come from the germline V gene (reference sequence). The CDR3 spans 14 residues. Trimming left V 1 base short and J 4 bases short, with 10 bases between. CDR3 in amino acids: CASSLENVGTEAFF. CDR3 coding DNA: TGTGCCAGCAGCTTAGAGAATGTGGGCACTGAAGCTTTCTTT.

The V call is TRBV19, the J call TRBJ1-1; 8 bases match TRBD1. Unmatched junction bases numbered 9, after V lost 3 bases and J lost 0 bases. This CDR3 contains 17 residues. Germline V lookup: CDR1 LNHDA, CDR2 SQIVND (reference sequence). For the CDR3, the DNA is TGTGCCAGTAGTATCCCCCGACAGGGGACCTTGAACACTGAAGCTTTCTTT. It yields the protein CASSIPRQGTLNTEAFF.

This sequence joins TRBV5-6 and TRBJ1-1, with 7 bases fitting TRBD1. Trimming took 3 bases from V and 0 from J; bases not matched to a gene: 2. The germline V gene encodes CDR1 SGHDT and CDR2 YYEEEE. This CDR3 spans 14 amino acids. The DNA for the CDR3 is TGTGCCAGCAGCTGGGACAGCATGAACACTGAAGCTTTCTTT. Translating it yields CASSWDSMNTEAFF. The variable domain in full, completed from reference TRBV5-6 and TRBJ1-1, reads DAGVTQSPTHLIKTRGQQVTLRCSPKSGHDTVSWYQQALGQGPQFIFQYYEEEERQRGNFPDRFSGHQFPNYSSELNVNALLLGDSALYLCASSWDSMNTEAFFGQGTRLTVV.

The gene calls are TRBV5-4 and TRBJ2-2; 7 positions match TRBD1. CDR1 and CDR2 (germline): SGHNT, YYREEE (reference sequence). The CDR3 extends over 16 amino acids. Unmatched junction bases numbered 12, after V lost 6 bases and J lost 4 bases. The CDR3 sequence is CASNPTQGSSTGELFF. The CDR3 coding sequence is TGTGCCAGCAACCCTACACAGGGGTCAAGCACCGGGGAGCTGTTTTTT. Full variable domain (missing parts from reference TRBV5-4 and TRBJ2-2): ETGVTQSPTHLIKTRGQQVTLRCSSQSGHNTVSWYQQALGQGPQFIFQYYREEENGRGNFPPRFSGLQFPNYSSELNVNALELDDSALYLCASNPTQGSSTGELFFGEGSRLTVL.

The CDR3 spells CASSLLGTQYF. CDR3 DNA: TGTGCCAGCAGCTTGCTGGGTACCCAGTACTTC. J is TRBJ2-7 and V is TRBV5-5; no clear D gene. Germline V CDR1 and CDR2: SGHKS, YYEKEE (reference sequence). V lost 1 base and J 10 bases, leaving 9 bases between the germline ends. This CDR3 contains 11 residues.

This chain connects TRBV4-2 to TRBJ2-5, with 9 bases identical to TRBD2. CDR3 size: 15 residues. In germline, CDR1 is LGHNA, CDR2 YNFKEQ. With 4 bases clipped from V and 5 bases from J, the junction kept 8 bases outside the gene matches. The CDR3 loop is CASSLRRGGGETQYF. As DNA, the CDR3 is TGTGCCAGCAGCCTCCGGCGGGGGGGAGGGGAGACCCAGTACTTC.